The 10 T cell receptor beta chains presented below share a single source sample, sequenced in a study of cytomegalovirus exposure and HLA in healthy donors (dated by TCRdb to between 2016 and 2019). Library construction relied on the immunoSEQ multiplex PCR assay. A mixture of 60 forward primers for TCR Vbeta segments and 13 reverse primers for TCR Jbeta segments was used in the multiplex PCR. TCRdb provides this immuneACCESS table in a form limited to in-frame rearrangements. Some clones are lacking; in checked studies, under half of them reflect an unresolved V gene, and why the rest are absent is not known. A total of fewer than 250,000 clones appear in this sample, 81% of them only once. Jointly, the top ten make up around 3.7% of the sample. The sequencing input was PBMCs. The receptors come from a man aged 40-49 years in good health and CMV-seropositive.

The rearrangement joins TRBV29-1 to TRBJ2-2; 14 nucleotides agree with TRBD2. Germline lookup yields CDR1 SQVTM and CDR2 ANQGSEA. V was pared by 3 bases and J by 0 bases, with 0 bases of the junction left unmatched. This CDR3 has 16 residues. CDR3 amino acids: CSVEGLAGANTGELFF. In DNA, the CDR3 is TGCAGCGTTGAGGGACTAGCGGGAGCGAACACCGGGGAGCTGTTTTTT.

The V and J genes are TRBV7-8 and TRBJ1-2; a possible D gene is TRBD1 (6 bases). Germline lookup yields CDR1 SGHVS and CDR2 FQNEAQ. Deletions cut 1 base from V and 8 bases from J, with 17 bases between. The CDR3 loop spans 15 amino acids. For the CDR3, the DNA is TGTGCCAGCAGCTTAGGGGGGCAGGGTGTTAGGGGCTACACCTTC. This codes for CASSLGGQGVRGYTF.

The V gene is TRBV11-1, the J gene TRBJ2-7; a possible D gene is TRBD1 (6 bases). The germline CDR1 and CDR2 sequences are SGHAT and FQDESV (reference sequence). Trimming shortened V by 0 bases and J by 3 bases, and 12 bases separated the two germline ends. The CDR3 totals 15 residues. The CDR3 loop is CASSLAGDKSYEQYF. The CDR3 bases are TGTGCCAGCAGCTTAGCTGGGGACAAGAGCTACGAGCAGTACTTC.

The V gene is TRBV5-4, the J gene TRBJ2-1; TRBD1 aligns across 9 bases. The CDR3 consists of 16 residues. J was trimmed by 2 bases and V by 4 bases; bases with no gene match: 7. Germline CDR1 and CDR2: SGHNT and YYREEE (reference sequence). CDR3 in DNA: TGTGCCAGCAGCACCCGACAGGGGGGACCCTACAATGAGCAGTTCTTC. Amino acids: CASSTRQGGPYNEQFF. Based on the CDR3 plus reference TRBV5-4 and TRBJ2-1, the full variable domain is ETGVTQSPTHLIKTRGQQVTLRCSSQSGHNTVSWYQQALGQGPQFIFQYYREEENGRGNFPPRFSGLQFPNYSSELNVNALELDDSALYLCASSTRQGGPYNEQFFGPGTRLTVL.

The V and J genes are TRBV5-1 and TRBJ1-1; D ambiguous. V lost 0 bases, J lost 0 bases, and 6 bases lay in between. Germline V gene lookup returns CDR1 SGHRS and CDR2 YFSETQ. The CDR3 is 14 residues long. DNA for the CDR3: TGCGCCAGCAGCTTGGCCGGGATGAACACTGAAGCTTTCTTT. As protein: CASSLAGMNTEAFF. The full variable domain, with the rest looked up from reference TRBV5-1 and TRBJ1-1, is KAGVTQTPRYLIKTRGQQVTLSCSPISGHRSVSWYQQTPGQGLQFLFEYFSETQRNKGNFPGRFSGRQFSNSRSEMNVSTLELGDSALYLCASSLAGMNTEAFFGQGTRLTVV.

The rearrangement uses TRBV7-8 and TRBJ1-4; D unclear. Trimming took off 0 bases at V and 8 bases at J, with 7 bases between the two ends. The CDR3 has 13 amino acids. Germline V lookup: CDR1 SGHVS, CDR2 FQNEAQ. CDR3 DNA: TGTGCCAGCAGCTTAGCCCCGACAGAAAAACTGTTTTTT. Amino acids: CASSLAPTEKLFF.

CDR3 loop: CASSLIRGPDTDTQYF. CDR3 DNA sequence: TGTGCCAGCAGCTTAATCAGGGGACCTGACACAGATACGCAGTATTTT. The J gene is TRBJ2-3, the V gene TRBV11-2; weak D call: TRBD1 (6 bases). Germline-derived CDR1 and CDR2 are SGHAT and FQNNGV. The length of the CDR3 is 16 residues. V lost 2 bases, J lost 2 bases, and 14 bases lay in between.

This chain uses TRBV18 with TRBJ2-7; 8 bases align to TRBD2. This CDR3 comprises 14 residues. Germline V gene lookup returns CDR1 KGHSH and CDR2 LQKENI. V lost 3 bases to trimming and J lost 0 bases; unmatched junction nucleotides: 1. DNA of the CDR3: TGTGCCAGCTCACCTAGCGGGGCCTCCTACGAGCAGTACTTC. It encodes CASSPSGASYEQYF.

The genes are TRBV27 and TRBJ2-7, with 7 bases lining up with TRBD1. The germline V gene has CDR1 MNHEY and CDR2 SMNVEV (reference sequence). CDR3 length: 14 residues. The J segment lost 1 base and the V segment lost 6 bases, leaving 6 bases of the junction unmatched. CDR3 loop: CASSLQTGSYEQYF. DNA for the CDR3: TGTGCCAGCAGCCTACAGACAGGGTCCTACGAGCAGTACTTC.

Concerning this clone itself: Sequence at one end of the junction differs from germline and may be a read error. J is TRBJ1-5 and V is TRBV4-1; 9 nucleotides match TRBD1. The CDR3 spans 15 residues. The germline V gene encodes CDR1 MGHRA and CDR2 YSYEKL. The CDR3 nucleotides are TGTGCCAGCAGCCAGGGACAGGGATTTAGTCAGCCCCAGCATTTT. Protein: CASSQGQGFSQPQHF.